The rows below give T cell receptor beta chains drawn from one sample of a study of blood T cell repertoires in COVID-19. Assay: immunoSEQ multiplex PCR; the TCRdb copy retains only in-frame clones and omits some. The sample lists about 260,000 clones; roughly nine tenths were seen once. Source material: PBMCs or T cells enriched from blood (not recorded which). Receptors originate from a woman between 18 and 29 years old who had recovered from COVID-19. Each CDR3 is given with its conserved first and last residue. A D gene is named only where the DNA matches it firmly. Rows may omit the clone size; those that give it use once, few, many or a size class.

v_call: TRBV5-1
d_call: -
j_call: TRBJ2-7
clone_size: -
cdr3_aa: CASSLGRGGATYEQYF
cdr3_nt: TGCGCCAGCAGCTTGGGTCGCGGCGGGGCTACCTACGAGCAGTACTTC

v_call: TRBV19
d_call: -
j_call: TRBJ1-1
clone_size: -
cdr3_aa: CASSNEGDPTF
cdr3_nt: TGTGCCAGTAGTAACGAGGGGGATCCAACCTTT

v_call: TRBV28
d_call: -
j_call: TRBJ2-6
clone_size: -
cdr3_aa: CASLSYSAGANVLTF
cdr3_nt: TGTGCCAGCCTATCTTACAGTGCAGGGGCCAACGTCCTGACTTTC

v_call: TRBV28
d_call: TRBD1
j_call: TRBJ1-1
clone_size: -
cdr3_aa: CASSRGQGWDTEAFF
cdr3_nt: TGTGCCAGCAGCCGAGGACAGGGTTGGGACACTGAAGCTTTCTTT

v_call: TRBV12-3/TRBV12-4
d_call: TRBD1
j_call: TRBJ2-7
clone_size: -
cdr3_aa: CASSSGGYEQYF
cdr3_nt: TGTGCCAGCAGTTCAGGGGGCTACGAGCAGTACTTC

v_call: TRBV6-5
d_call: TRBD2
j_call: TRBJ2-7
clone_size: -
cdr3_aa: CASRRWTSSYEQYF
cdr3_nt: TGTGCCAGCAGAAGGTGGACTAGCAGTTACGAGCAGTACTTC

v_call: TRBV6-5
d_call: -
j_call: TRBJ1-2
clone_size: -
cdr3_aa: CASSRTAIYGYTF
cdr3_nt: TGTGCCAGCAGCCGGACAGCCATCTATGGCTACACCTTC

v_call: TRBV2
d_call: TRBD1
j_call: TRBJ1-4
clone_size: -
cdr3_aa: CASRNLIRDRVHNEKLFF
cdr3_nt: TGTGCCAGCAGGAACCTGATCCGGGACAGAGTACATAATGAAAAACTGTTTTTT

v_call: TRBV6-4
d_call: -
j_call: TRBJ1-3
clone_size: -
cdr3_aa: CASKQLYSGNTIYF
cdr3_nt: TGTGCCAGCAAACAGCTGTACTCTGGAAACACCATATATTTT

v_call: TRBV6-1
d_call: -
j_call: TRBJ2-7
clone_size: -
cdr3_aa: CASSEVLRIAEQYF
cdr3_nt: TGTGCCAGCAGTGAAGTTTTACGCATAGCGGAGCAGTACTTC

v_call: TRBV13
d_call: -
j_call: TRBJ2-1
clone_size: few
cdr3_aa: CASSSQGNEQFF
cdr3_nt: TGTGCCAGCAGCTCGCAGGGTAATGAGCAGTTCTTC

v_call: TRBV29-1
d_call: TRBD1
j_call: TRBJ1-1
clone_size: -
cdr3_aa: CSVPDRGRAEAFF
cdr3_nt: TGCAGCGTCCCGGACAGGGGTCGGGCTGAAGCTTTCTTT

v_call: TRBV4-1
d_call: -
j_call: TRBJ1-2
clone_size: -
cdr3_aa: CASSLAPGQDYGYTF
cdr3_nt: TGCGCCAGCAGCCTCGCCCCGGGACAAGATTATGGCTACACCTTC

v_call: TRBV27
d_call: TRBD2
j_call: TRBJ2-3
clone_size: -
cdr3_aa: CASSRTSGGATDTQYF
cdr3_nt: TGTGCCAGCAGCCGCACTAGCGGGGGGGCAACAGATACGCAGTATTTT

v_call: TRBV11-2
d_call: -
j_call: TRBJ1-2
clone_size: -
cdr3_aa: CASSLAAGYGYTF
cdr3_nt: TGTGCCAGCAGCTTAGCGGCAGGGTATGGCTACACCTTC

v_call: TRBV4-1
d_call: TRBD1
j_call: TRBJ1-1
clone_size: -
cdr3_aa: CASSQERQGDTEAFF
cdr3_nt: TGCGCCAGCAGCCAAGAAAGACAGGGGGACACTGAAGCTTTCTTT

v_call: TRBV2
d_call: -
j_call: TRBJ2-3
clone_size: -
cdr3_aa: CASSESRGHPRDTQYF
cdr3_nt: TGTGCCAGCAGTGAAAGTCGGGGACACCCGAGAGATACGCAGTATTTT

v_call: TRBV5-1
d_call: -
j_call: TRBJ1-2
clone_size: -
cdr3_aa: CASSLPGVQGYTF
cdr3_nt: TGCGCCAGCAGCTTGCCAGGGGTACAGGGCTACACCTTC

v_call: TRBV13
d_call: -
j_call: TRBJ2-5
clone_size: -
cdr3_aa: CASSLAGRQETQYF
cdr3_nt: TGTGCCAGCAGCTTAGCAGGCAGGCAAGAGACCCAGTACTTC

v_call: TRBV5-6
d_call: -
j_call: TRBJ2-4
clone_size: -
cdr3_aa: CASSLQEGDIQYF
cdr3_nt: TGTGCCAGCAGCTTGCAGGAAGGGGACATTCAGTACTTC

v_call: TRBV5-1
d_call: TRBD1
j_call: TRBJ1-1
clone_size: -
cdr3_aa: CASSAGQGSMNTEAFF
cdr3_nt: TGCGCCAGCAGCGCGGGACAGGGATCCATGAACACTGAAGCTTTCTTT

v_call: TRBV5-1
d_call: -
j_call: TRBJ1-2
clone_size: once
cdr3_aa: CASSIAPIDGYTF
cdr3_nt: TGCGCCAGCAGCATAGCCCCCATTGATGGCTACACCTTC

v_call: TRBV3-1/TRBV3-2
d_call: -
j_call: TRBJ2-1
clone_size: -
cdr3_aa: CASRGTGFDEQFF
cdr3_nt: TGTGCCAGCAGGGGAACAGGGTTCGATGAGCAGTTCTTC

v_call: TRBV27
d_call: -
j_call: TRBJ1-2
clone_size: -
cdr3_aa: CASSLTGNAGDYGYTF
cdr3_nt: TGTGCCAGCAGTTTAACCGGAAATGCGGGGGACTATGGCTACACCTTC

v_call: TRBV6-4
d_call: TRBD1
j_call: TRBJ1-1
clone_size: -
cdr3_aa: CASSGSTGGAFF
cdr3_nt: TGTGCCAGCAGTGGCTCGACAGGGGGCGCTTTCTTT

v_call: TRBV16
d_call: -
j_call: TRBJ1-5
clone_size: once
cdr3_aa: CASSPRQSLAQHF
cdr3_nt: TGTGCCAGCAGCCCCAGACAGTCGCTGGCCCAGCATTTT

v_call: TRBV6-4
d_call: -
j_call: TRBJ1-1
clone_size: -
cdr3_aa: CASSREAGNTEAFF
cdr3_nt: TGTGCCAGCAGCCGGGAGGCGGGGAACACTGAAGCTTTCTTT

v_call: TRBV24-1
d_call: TRBD1
j_call: TRBJ1-1
clone_size: -
cdr3_aa: CATRRRGLRTEAFF
cdr3_nt: TGTGCCACCAGGAGGAGGGGGCTCAGGACTGAAGCTTTCTTT

v_call: TRBV7-2
d_call: -
j_call: TRBJ2-1
clone_size: many
cdr3_aa: CASSPGFSRHNEQFF
cdr3_nt: TGTGCCAGCAGCCCCGGCTTTAGCAGACACAATGAGCAGTTCTTC

v_call: TRBV19
d_call: TRBD1
j_call: TRBJ1-2
clone_size: once
cdr3_aa: CASSAQGGNYGYTF
cdr3_nt: TGTGCCAGTAGTGCACAGGGGGGAAACTATGGCTACACCTTC

v_call: TRBV3-1/TRBV3-2
d_call: -
j_call: TRBJ2-1
clone_size: -
cdr3_aa: CASSQDRGNEQFF
cdr3_nt: TGTGCCAGCAGCCAAGATCGGGGGAATGAGCAGTTCTTC

v_call: TRBV5-1
d_call: TRBD1
j_call: TRBJ1-2
clone_size: few
cdr3_aa: CASSIARTGDGYTF
cdr3_nt: TGCGCCAGCAGCATAGCACGGACAGGGGATGGCTACACCTTC

v_call: TRBV15
d_call: -
j_call: TRBJ1-2
clone_size: once
cdr3_aa: CATSRDVQGHYGYTF
cdr3_nt: TGTGCCACCAGCAGAGATGTTCAGGGCCACTATGGCTACACCTTC

v_call: TRBV7-8
d_call: -
j_call: TRBJ2-3
clone_size: -
cdr3_aa: CASSLADFRGTDTQYF
cdr3_nt: TGTGCCAGCAGCTTAGCGGATTTCCGGGGCACAGATACGCAGTATTTT

v_call: TRBV7-3
d_call: TRBD2
j_call: TRBJ2-1
clone_size: -
cdr3_aa: CASSFTGGPNEQFF
cdr3_nt: TGTGCCAGCAGCTTTACGGGGGGGCCCAATGAGCAGTTCTTC

v_call: TRBV5-1
d_call: -
j_call: TRBJ2-1
clone_size: -
cdr3_aa: CASSSSRAYREFF
cdr3_nt: TGCGCCAGCAGCTCCTCCAGAGCGTACCGGGAGTTCTTC

v_call: TRBV9
d_call: -
j_call: TRBJ1-4
clone_size: -
cdr3_aa: CASSATATNEKLFF
cdr3_nt: TGTGCCAGCAGCGCGACTGCAACTAATGAAAAACTGTTTTTT

v_call: TRBV7-9
d_call: TRBD1
j_call: TRBJ1-2
clone_size: -
cdr3_aa: CASSSGQGNYGYTF
cdr3_nt: TGTGCCAGCAGCTCGGGACAGGGAAACTATGGCTACACCTTC

v_call: TRBV5-8
d_call: -
j_call: TRBJ2-5
clone_size: -
cdr3_aa: CASSTGETQYF
cdr3_nt: TGTGCCAGCAGCACCGGAGAGACCCAGTACTTC

v_call: TRBV4-1
d_call: -
j_call: TRBJ2-5
clone_size: -
cdr3_aa: CASSQDSGGGGETQYF
cdr3_nt: TGCGCCAGCAGCCAAGATAGTGGCGGGGGCGGGGAGACCCAGTACTTC

v_call: TRBV7-3
d_call: TRBD2
j_call: TRBJ2-1
clone_size: -
cdr3_aa: CASSSRLAAANEQFF
cdr3_nt: TGTGCCAGCAGCTCCCGACTAGCTGCGGCCAATGAGCAGTTCTTC

v_call: TRBV5-5
d_call: -
j_call: TRBJ2-7
clone_size: -
cdr3_aa: CASSLSSYEQYF
cdr3_nt: TGTGCCAGCAGCTTGTCCAGTTACGAGCAGTACTTC

v_call: TRBV7-9
d_call: -
j_call: TRBJ1-5
clone_size: -
cdr3_aa: CASSLGLSNQPQHF
cdr3_nt: TGTGCCAGCAGCTTGGGCCTGTCTAATCAGCCCCAGCATTTT

v_call: TRBV5-1
d_call: -
j_call: TRBJ2-1
clone_size: -
cdr3_aa: CASSISTDLNEQFF
cdr3_nt: TGCGCCAGCAGTATATCGACTGATCTCAATGAGCAGTTCTTC

v_call: TRBV25-1
d_call: TRBD1
j_call: TRBJ1-3
clone_size: once
cdr3_aa: CASTDRGAGNTIYF
cdr3_nt: TGTGCCAGCACCGACAGGGGCGCCGGAAACACCATATATTTT

v_call: TRBV18
d_call: -
j_call: TRBJ1-1
clone_size: -
cdr3_aa: CASSPQGGTEAFF
cdr3_nt: TGTGCCAGCTCACCACAAGGGGGTACTGAAGCTTTCTTT

v_call: TRBV19
d_call: TRBD2
j_call: TRBJ2-5
clone_size: -
cdr3_aa: CASSIIAGGGETQYF
cdr3_nt: TGTGCCAGTAGTATAATAGCGGGGGGCGGGGAGACCCAGTACTTC

v_call: TRBV6-6
d_call: TRBD1
j_call: TRBJ1-2
clone_size: -
cdr3_aa: CASSPTGVNGYTF
cdr3_nt: TGTGCCAGCAGTCCTACAGGGGTGAATGGCTACACCTTC

v_call: TRBV14
d_call: -
j_call: TRBJ2-5
clone_size: -
cdr3_aa: CASSQGGPYQETQYF
cdr3_nt: TGTGCCAGCAGCCAAGGGGGCCCGTACCAAGAGACCCAGTACTTC

v_call: TRBV11-2
d_call: -
j_call: TRBJ2-7
clone_size: -
cdr3_aa: CASSFDPGKQYF
cdr3_nt: TGTGCCAGCAGCTTCGACCCCGGGAAGCAGTACTTC

v_call: TRBV5-1
d_call: -
j_call: TRBJ1-1
clone_size: -
cdr3_aa: CASSPPDLGVNTEAFF
cdr3_nt: TGCGCCAGCAGCCCCCCTGACCTGGGAGTGAACACTGAAGCTTTCTTT

v_call: TRBV6-1
d_call: -
j_call: TRBJ2-7
clone_size: once
cdr3_aa: CASSEVFGGILYEQYF
cdr3_nt: TGTGCCAGCAGTGAAGTATTCGGCGGGATCCTCTACGAGCAGTACTTC

v_call: TRBV5-1
d_call: -
j_call: TRBJ2-1
clone_size: -
cdr3_aa: CASIDRGNEQFF
cdr3_nt: TGCGCCAGCATCGACAGAGGCAATGAGCAGTTCTTC

v_call: TRBV9
d_call: TRBD2
j_call: TRBJ2-7
clone_size: -
cdr3_aa: CASSVGTPSGGALTYEQYF
cdr3_nt: TGTGCCAGCAGCGTAGGGACCCCTAGCGGGGGGGCTCTGACTTACGAGCAGTACTTC

v_call: TRBV27
d_call: -
j_call: TRBJ2-7
clone_size: -
cdr3_aa: CASRRRDSYEQYF
cdr3_nt: TGTGCCAGCAGGAGGCGGGATTCCTACGAGCAGTACTTC

v_call: TRBV19
d_call: -
j_call: TRBJ1-1
clone_size: -
cdr3_aa: CASSKTRNTEAFF
cdr3_nt: TGTGCCAGTAGTAAAACAAGGAACACTGAAGCTTTCTTT

v_call: TRBV19
d_call: -
j_call: TRBJ1-2
clone_size: -
cdr3_aa: CASSSGQYYGYTF
cdr3_nt: TGTGCCAGTTCGTCCGGACAGTACTATGGCTACACCTTC